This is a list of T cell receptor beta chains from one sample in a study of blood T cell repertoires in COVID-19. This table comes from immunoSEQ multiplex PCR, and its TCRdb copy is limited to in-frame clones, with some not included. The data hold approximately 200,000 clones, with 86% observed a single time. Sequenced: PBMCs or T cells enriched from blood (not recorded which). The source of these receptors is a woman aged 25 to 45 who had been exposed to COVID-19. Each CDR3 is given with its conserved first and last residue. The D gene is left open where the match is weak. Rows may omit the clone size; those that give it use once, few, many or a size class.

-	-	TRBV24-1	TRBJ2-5	TGTGCCACCATGGGCAGTGGTGGGCAAGAGACCCAGTACTTC	CATMGSGGQETQYF
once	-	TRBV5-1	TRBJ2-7	TGCGCCAGCAGCTTGGCCTTGGACAGTGGATACGAGCAGTACTTC	CASSLALDSGYEQYF
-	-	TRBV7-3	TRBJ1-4	TGTGCCAGCCGCGCTTCGACAGGATTTTTTGAAAAACTGTTTTTT	CASRASTGFFEKLFF
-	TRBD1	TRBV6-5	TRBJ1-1	TGTGCCAGCAGAACAGGGGTGAAGGAAGCTTTCTTT	CASRTGVKEAFF
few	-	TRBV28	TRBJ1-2	TGTGCCAGCAGTTTTCAAAGGGGGGGATCCTATGGCTACACCTTC	CASSFQRGGSYGYTF
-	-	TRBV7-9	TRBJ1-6	TGTGCCAGCAGCCCCAGCCGGGGGGGTGGGGATAATTCACCCCTCCACTTT	CASSPSRGGGDNSPLHF
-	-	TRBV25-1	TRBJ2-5	TGTGCCAGCAGTGACCGGGACACCCCGGGAGAGACCCAGTACTTC	CASSDRDTPGETQYF
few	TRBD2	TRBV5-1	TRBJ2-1	TGCGCCAGCAGCTCTTCCGGGACTAACGCCTACAATGAGCAGTTCTTC	CASSSSGTNAYNEQFF
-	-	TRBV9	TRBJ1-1	TGTGCCAGCAGCAGTGACAGCGTGAACACTGAAGCTTTCTTT	CASSSDSVNTEAFF
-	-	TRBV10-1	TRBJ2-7	TGCGCCGGGAGACACGACCCCTACGAGCAGTACTTC	CAGRHDPYEQYF
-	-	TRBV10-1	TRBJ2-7	TGCGCCAGCAGTACCGGCTACGAGCAGTACTTC	CASSTGYEQYF
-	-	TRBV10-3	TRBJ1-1	TGTGCCATCAGGGCCGGACACCGAATGAACACTGAAGCTTTCTTT	CAIRAGHRMNTEAFF
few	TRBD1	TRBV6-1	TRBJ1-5	TGTGCCAGCAGTGATCTCAGGGGGAGCAATCAGCCCCAGCATTTT	CASSDLRGSNQPQHF